This TCR beta chain was identified during a study of blood T cells in healthy people across ages. Study-level points and caveats: Diversity was higher, and naive CD4+ cells more numerous, in long-lived donors than in aged donors. Shifts in expanded clonotypes may have been confounded by donor CMV status, which was unknown. Naive T cell percentage showed a strong correlation with TCR beta diversity.

Only a few counts were recorded for this clonotype. Its antigen is unidentified. A second roughly 6 to 12 cycle PCR used barcoded and J-beta primers. TCRdb fed the 5' RACE reads into MiXCR, producing one record per CDR3 protein. The table shows hundreds of thousands of distinct CDR3 sequences, with roughly 21% occurring only once. The CDR3 covers 15 residues. From germline, CDR1 is SGHTA and CDR2 FQGTGA. V lost 0 bases to trimming and J lost 6 bases; unmatched junction nucleotides: 6. The V and J genes are TRBV7-3 and TRBJ2-3; 7 bases align to TRBD1. The sequenced sample consisted of blood. This TCR was recovered from a man in his 70s in good health. The DNA for the CDR3 is TGTGCCAGCAGCTTAACCCCCAGGGGGTCGGATACGCAGTATTTT. This gives the protein CASSLTPRGSDTQYF.